The rows below give T cell receptor beta chains drawn from one sample of a study of blood T cell repertoires in COVID-19. Clones were read by immunoSEQ multiplex PCR, and TCRdb kept only the in-frame ones, dropping some. This sample has more than 250,000 clones, with over 70% found just once. The specimen was peripheral blood. These receptors came from a human donor in a cohort sampled during active COVID-19. Both conserved end residues are part of each CDR3. The D gene is left open where the match is weak. Clone size appears in some rows only: once, few, many, or a class for an expanded clone.

>NA|15|TRBJ2-3|NA|TRBV5-1
TGCGCCAGCAGCTTGCGAGGTACCAGGGGAGATACGCAGTATTTT
CASSLRGTRGDTQYF
>NA|16|TRBJ1-2|NA|TRBV7-9
TGTGCCAGCAGCCCGCTTGACATCCCGGGAGGCCCTGGCTACACCTTC
CASSPLDIPGGPGYTF
>once|16|TRBJ1-1|TRBD1|TRBV5-5
TGTGCCAGCAGCTTGGGATGGACAGGGGCGAACACTGAAGCTTTCTTT
CASSLGWTGANTEAFF
>NA|17|TRBJ1-3|TRBD1|TRBV5-1
TGCGCCAGCAGCCTCAGGACAGGGTCCAGCTCTGGAAACACCATATATTTT
CASSLRTGSSSGNTIYF
>once|18|TRBJ2-6|TRBD1|TRBV5-8
TGTGCCAGCAGCTTGGTCCGACAGGGAATCCCTGGGGCCAACGTCCTGACTTTC
CASSLVRQGIPGANVLTF
>NA|11|TRBJ1-2|NA|TRBV10-1
TGCGCCAGCACGGGAAACTATGGCTACACCTTC
CASTGNYGYTF
>NA|12|TRBJ1-2|NA|TRBV18
TGTGCCAGCTCACCAGAACAGATACGCTACACCTTC
CASSPEQIRYTF
>NA|16|TRBJ1-2|TRBD1|TRBV5-1
TGCGCCAGCAGTTATCTACTAGACAGGGTGGGCTATGGCTACACCTTC
CASSYLLDRVGYGYTF
>NA|18|TRBJ2-3|TRBD2|TRBV13
TGTGCCAGCAGCTCGAAGGGGTTGCGAGCGGGGCTCACAGATACGCAGTATTTT
CASSSKGLRAGLTDTQYF
>NA|15|TRBJ2-7|TRBD2|TRBV11-2
TGTGCCAGCAGCCCCTTAAGACTAGCGGGGGTCGAGCAGTACTTC
CASSPLRLAGVEQYF
>NA|15|TRBJ1-1|TRBD1|TRBV5-1
TGCGCCAGCAGCTTGGCCGGGACAGGGTCGACTGAAGCTTTCTTT
CASSLAGTGSTEAFF
>NA|17|TRBJ2-7|NA|TRBV5-1
TGCGCCAGCAGCTTGTATGGTCATGCGGCAGGGGCCTACGAGCAGTACTTC
CASSLYGHAAGAYEQYF
>NA|13|TRBJ2-7|NA|TRBV11-2
TGTGCCAGCAGCCCCTTCGCCGGGTACGAGCAGTACTTC
CASSPFAGYEQYF
>NA|15|TRBJ2-4|TRBD2|TRBV2
TGTGCCAGCAGTGAAGTGGGGACTAGCGGGAACATTCAGTACTTC
CASSEVGTSGNIQYF
>NA|15|TRBJ2-2|TRBD2|TRBV6-2/TRBV6-3
TGTGCCAGCAGTCTCGGGACTAGGGGAGCCGGGGAGCTGTTTTTT
CASSLGTRGAGELFF
>NA|14|TRBJ1-1|TRBD1|TRBV10-3
TGTGCCATCAATAACAGGGGAGTGGGCACTGAAGCTTTCTTT
CAINNRGVGTEAFF
>NA|15|TRBJ1-2|NA|TRBV4-3
TGCGCCAGCAGCCAAGAAGGACATATCATAGGTGGCTACACCTTC
CASSQEGHIIGGYTF
>NA|13|TRBJ1-2|NA|TRBV28
TGTGCCAGCAGTTTGGAGGGTGTTCTTGGCTACACCTTC
CASSLEGVLGYTF
>NA|14|TRBJ1-5|NA|TRBV6-6
TGTGCCAGCAGTTACTTCGGGAGCAATCAGCCCCAGCATTTT
CASSYFGSNQPQHF
>NA|17|TRBJ1-1|NA|TRBV3-1/TRBV3-2
TGTGCCAGCAGCCAGGATCCAGCCAGGGTTACGAACACTGAAGCTTTCTTT
CASSQDPARVTNTEAFF
>NA|14|TRBJ2-5|TRBD1|TRBV5-3
TGTGCCAGAAGGTCTGACAGGGGGATCGAGACCCAGTACTTC
CARRSDRGIETQYF
>NA|12|TRBJ1-2|TRBD1|TRBV2
TGTGCCAGCAGTTTGTCCGGGACAGGGACTACCTTC
CASSLSGTGTTF
>few|14|TRBJ2-7|TRBD2|TRBV5-1
TGCGCCAGCAGTCGGGAGGGGAACGGGGACGAGCAGTACTTC
CASSREGNGDEQYF
>NA|15|TRBJ2-7|TRBD2|TRBV24-1
TGTGCCACCACACTACTAGCGGGGGAGATCTACGAGCAGTACTTC
CATTLLAGEIYEQYF
>NA|13|TRBJ2-7|NA|TRBV6-1
TGTGCCAGCAGTGAACAGGTATGCTACGAGCAGTACTTC
CASSEQVCYEQYF
>NA|15|TRBJ1-4|NA|TRBV28
TGTGCCAGCAGTTCCAGGGGCGGAACTAATGAAAAACTGTTTTTT
CASSSRGGTNEKLFF
>few|14|TRBJ2-1|NA|TRBV9
TGTGCCAGCAGCGCCGGGAGCTCCTACAATGAGCAGTTCTTC
CASSAGSSYNEQFF
>few|16|TRBJ2-1|TRBD2|TRBV28
TGTGCCAGCAGTTCTCATACTAGCGGGCGGGGTCGTGAGCAGTTCTTC
CASSSHTSGRGREQFF
>NA|14|TRBJ1-5|TRBD1|TRBV2
TGTGCCAGCAACCACCGGGACAGTAATCAGCCCCAGCATTTT
CASNHRDSNQPQHF
>NA|14|TRBJ1-1|TRBD1|TRBV12-5
TGTGCTAGTGGGCCCGGGACAGGGAGGACTGAAGCTTTCTTT
CASGPGTGRTEAFF
>NA|13|TRBJ2-5|NA|TRBV19
TGTGCCAGTAGCCCTTATCCCCAAGAGACCCAGTACTTC
CASSPYPQETQYF
>NA|15|TRBJ1-1|TRBD1|TRBV18
TGTGCCAGCTCACCAGAAACAGGGGGCGTCACTGAAGCTTTCTTT
CASSPETGGVTEAFF
>NA|14|TRBJ2-3|NA|TRBV27
TGTGCCAGCAGTTTATATCGAGGGACAGATACGCAGTATTTT
CASSLYRGTDTQYF